This T cell receptor beta chain was sequenced during a study of post-analysis software for immune sequencing data. On the study more broadly: Some patients lacked subtype; others had relapsing-remitting, secondary progressive or progressive-relapsing disease.

CDR1 and CDR2 (germline): DFQATT, SNEGSKA (reference sequence). This CDR3 spans 12 amino acids. Study-wide points: About five TRBV segments were more frequent in patients than controls; TRBV5-6, TRBV5-1 and TRBV20-1 belonged to this group.

Unique molecular identifiers featured in each of the TCR beta cDNA libraries. TCRdb processed the PCR reads anew with MiXCR; each CDR3 protein has one entry. Seen here are about 180,000 distinct CDR3 sequences, roughly 30% observed once, and the top ten hold over 1.2%. This clonotype occurred many times. Its target is unknown. This chain joins TRBV20-1 and TRBJ1-2, with D perhaps matching TRBD1 (6 bases). The sequenced material came from blood. The source is a girl aged 5 to 17 with multiple sclerosis. The CDR3 DNA follows: TGCCGACTTAAGGGGGAGGTCGGCGGCTACACCTTC. This gives the protein CRLKGEVGGYTF.